What follows is one T cell receptor beta chain and its context. These data originate in a study of Ad26.COV2.S vaccination and SARS-CoV-2 variants. Across the whole study: Intramuscular Ad26.COV2.S doses were given once or twice, 56 days apart.

Specified treatment: roughly 20 received Ad26.COV2.S at low or high dose, single or two shots; roughly 5 received placebo; per-sample allocation not given. Sampling was performed 63 days after the first vaccine or placebo injection. This CDR3 contains 13 residues. Germline V gene data show CDR1 as SGHTA and CDR2 as FQGNSA. Losses at the gene ends were 5 bases for V and 4 bases for J; bases not matched to a gene: 4. Only in-frame clones appear in the TCRdb table, and some are missing; sequencing was by immunoSEQ multiplex PCR. The profile shows about 350,000 clones, 86% of them singletons. The J gene is TRBJ1-2, the V gene TRBV7-2; 7 bases match TRBD1. The sequence derives from a person between 18 and 65 years old who received the Ad26.COV2.S COVID-19 vaccine or a placebo. Sample: peripheral blood, taken in a trial of Ad26.COV2.S vaccine versus placebo. The CDR3 loop is CASSPGQPYGYTF. CDR3 sequence (DNA): TGTGCCAGCAGCCCGGGACAGCCCTATGGCTACACCTTC.